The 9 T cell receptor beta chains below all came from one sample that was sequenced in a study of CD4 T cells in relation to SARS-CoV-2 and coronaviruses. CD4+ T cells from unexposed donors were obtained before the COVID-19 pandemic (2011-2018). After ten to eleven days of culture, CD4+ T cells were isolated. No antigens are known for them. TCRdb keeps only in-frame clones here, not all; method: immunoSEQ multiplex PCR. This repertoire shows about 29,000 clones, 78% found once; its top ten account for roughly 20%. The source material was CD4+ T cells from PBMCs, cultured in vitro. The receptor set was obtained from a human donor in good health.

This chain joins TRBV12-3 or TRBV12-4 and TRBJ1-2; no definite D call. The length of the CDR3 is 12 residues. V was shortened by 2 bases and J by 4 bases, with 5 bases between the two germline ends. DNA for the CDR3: TGTGCCAGCAGTTTATGGGTCTATGGCTACACCTTC. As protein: CASSLWVYGYTF.

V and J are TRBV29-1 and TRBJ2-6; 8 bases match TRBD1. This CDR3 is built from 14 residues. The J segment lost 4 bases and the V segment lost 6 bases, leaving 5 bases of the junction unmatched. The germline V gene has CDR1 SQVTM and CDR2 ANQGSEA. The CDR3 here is CSVAGGSGANVLTF. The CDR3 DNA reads TGCAGCGTCGCAGGGGGCTCAGGGGCCAACGTCCTGACTTTC.

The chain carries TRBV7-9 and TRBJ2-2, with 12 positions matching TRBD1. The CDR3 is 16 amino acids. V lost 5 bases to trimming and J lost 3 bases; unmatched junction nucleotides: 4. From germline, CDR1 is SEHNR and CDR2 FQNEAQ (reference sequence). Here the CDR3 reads CASSRGTGGDTGELFF. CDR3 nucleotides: TGTGCCAGCAGCCGTGGGACAGGGGGCGACACCGGGGAGCTGTTTTTT.

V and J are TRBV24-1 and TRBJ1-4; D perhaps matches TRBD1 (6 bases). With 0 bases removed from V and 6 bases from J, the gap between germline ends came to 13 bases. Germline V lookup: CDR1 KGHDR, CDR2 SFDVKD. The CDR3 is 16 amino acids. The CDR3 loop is CATSDLSGGHDEKLFF. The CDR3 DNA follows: TGTGCCACCAGTGATTTGTCGGGGGGACACGATGAAAAACTGTTTTTT.

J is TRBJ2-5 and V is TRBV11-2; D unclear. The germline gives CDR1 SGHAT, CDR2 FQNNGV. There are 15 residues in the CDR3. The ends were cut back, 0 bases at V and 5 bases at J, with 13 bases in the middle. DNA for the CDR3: TGTGCCAGCAGCTTAGATCTGAAGCGCGGCGAGACCCAGTACTTC. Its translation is CASSLDLKRGETQYF.

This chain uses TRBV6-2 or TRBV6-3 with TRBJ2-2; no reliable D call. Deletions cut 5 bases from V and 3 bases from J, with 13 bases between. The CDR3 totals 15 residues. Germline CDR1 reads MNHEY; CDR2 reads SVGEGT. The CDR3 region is CASSNPGPYTGELFF. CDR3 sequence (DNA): TGTGCCAGCAGTAATCCAGGACCTTACACCGGGGAGCTGTTTTTT.

The CDR3 sequence is CASSPQGQSNTEAFF. In DNA form, the CDR3 reads TGTGCCAGCTCACCACAGGGACAGTCGAACACTGAAGCTTTCTTT. The J gene is TRBJ1-1, the V gene TRBV18; 7 nucleotides align to TRBD1. Unmatched junction bases numbered 3, after V lost 1 base and J lost 1 base. The length of the CDR3 is 15 residues. The germline V gene encodes CDR1 KGHSH and CDR2 LQKENI.

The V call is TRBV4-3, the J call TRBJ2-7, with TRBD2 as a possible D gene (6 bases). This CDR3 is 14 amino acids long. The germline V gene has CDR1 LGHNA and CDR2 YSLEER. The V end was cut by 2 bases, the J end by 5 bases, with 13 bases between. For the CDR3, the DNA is TGCGCCAGCAGCCAATTCGGGGGTAAAGACGAGCAGTACTTC. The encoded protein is CASSQFGGKDEQYF.

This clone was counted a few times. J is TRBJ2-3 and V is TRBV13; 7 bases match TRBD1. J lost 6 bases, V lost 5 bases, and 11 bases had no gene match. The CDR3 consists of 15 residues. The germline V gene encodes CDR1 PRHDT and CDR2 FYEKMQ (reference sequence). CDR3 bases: TGTGCCAGCAGCCGAACAGGGGTGGGTGGGGATACGCAGTATTTT. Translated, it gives CASSRTGVGGDTQYF.